The 23 T cell receptor beta chains below come from one sample, sequenced in a study of pediatric ulcerative colitis. During colonoscopy, one to two rectal pinch biopsies were collected. The protocol was immunoSEQ multiplex PCR, while the TCRdb copy is restricted to in-frame clones and leaves out a portion. The table has 30,000 to 45,000 clones, roughly 73% seen once; the top ten hold 0.65% to 0.75%. The source material was gut tissue. The receptors derive from a boy younger than 18 with moderate ulcerative colitis.

The chain is built from TRBV6-1 and TRBJ1-5; D gene uncertain. Trimming removed 1 base from V and 5 bases from J, with 12 bases in between. Germline CDR1 and CDR2: MNHNS and SASEGT. The CDR3 is 15 residues long. The CDR3 DNA follows: TGTGCCAGCAGTGAAGTGGGAGAGCTCTATCAGCCCCAGCATTTT. Translation gives CASSEVGELYQPQHF.

The gene calls are TRBV11-2 and TRBJ2-7; D remains ambiguous. The V gene lost 2 bases and the J gene lost 6 bases, with 11 bases spanning the gap. CDR3 length: 13 residues. Germline assignment: CDR1 SGHAT and CDR2 FQNNGV. In DNA, the CDR3 is TGTGCCAGCAGCTTACTAACACCGGGCGAGCAGTACTTC. Translating gives CASSLLTPGEQYF.

The gene calls are TRBV5-6 and TRBJ2-4; D unclear. Per the germline V gene, CDR1 is SGHDT and CDR2 is YYEEEE. Deletions cut 2 bases from V and 0 bases from J, with 3 bases between. There are 13 residues in the CDR3. The CDR3 here is CASSFAAKNIQYF. The DNA of the CDR3 is TGTGCCAGCAGCTTCGCAGCCAAAAACATTCAGTACTTC.

V and J are TRBV6-6 and TRBJ2-4; D gene uncertain. The CDR3 has 13 amino acids. V lost 10 bases and J lost 0, with 10 bases in between. From germline, CDR1 is MNHNY and CDR2 SVGAGI (reference sequence). As DNA, the CDR3 is TGTGCCACGTCTTTTGAAGCCAAAAACATTCAGTACTTC. It specifies CATSFEAKNIQYF.

The chain combines TRBV6-5 with TRBJ2-5, with 7 bases that match TRBD1. The germline CDR1 and CDR2 sequences are MNHEY and SVGAGI. The CDR3 runs to 14 residues. The junction had 3 bases not matched to a gene; V was cut back by 0 bases and J by 5 bases. CDR3: CASSYSDRRETQYF. The DNA for the CDR3 is TGTGCCAGCAGTTACTCGGACAGGCGGGAGACCCAGTACTTC.

This chain connects TRBV5-4 to TRBJ1-1; TRBD1 matches at 7 bases. CDR1 is SGHNT and CDR2 is YYREEE in the germline V gene (reference sequence). After removal of 5 bases from V and 0 bases from J, the junction contained 1 base not matched to a gene. This CDR3 spans 13 amino acids. Here the CDR3 DNA reads TGTGCCAGCAGTACAGGGGTGAACACTGAAGCTTTCTTT. Translating gives CASSTGVNTEAFF.

This sequence joins TRBV4-1 and TRBJ2-4; 12 bases map to TRBD2. V shed 3 bases and J 8 bases; nucleotides not matched to a gene: 14. Germline-derived CDR1 and CDR2 are MGHRA and YSYEKL. The CDR3 loop spans 18 amino acids. As DNA, the CDR3 is TGCGCCAGCAGCCATCGACTAGCGGGGGACTCCTTAAAAGACATTCAGTACTTC. It specifies CASSHRLAGDSLKDIQYF.

This sequence joins TRBV6-1 and TRBJ1-2, with a possible D match to TRBD1 (5 bases). The germline V gene has CDR1 MNHNS and CDR2 SASEGT. V was trimmed by 7 bases and J by 7 bases, leaving 16 bases between them. The CDR3 runs to 13 residues. The DNA of the CDR3 is TGTGCCAGCACTATATCCAGGGCTCTTGGCTACACCTTC. Translated, it gives CASTISRALGYTF.

The chain is built from TRBV6-4 and TRBJ2-7, with D perhaps matching TRBD1 (5 bases). Trimming took off 2 bases at V and 8 bases at J, with 10 bases between the two ends. Germline assignment: CDR1 MRHNA and CDR2 SNTAGT. The CDR3 has 12 amino acids. The CDR3 reads CASSDPAGKQYF. The CDR3 DNA follows: TGTGCCAGCAGTGACCCGGCAGGGAAGCAGTACTTC.

In DNA form, the CDR3 reads TGTGCCAGTAGTATTCCACGACTAGCGACAAATAGGAATGAGCAGTTCTTC. Translated: CASSIPRLATNRNEQFF. The gene calls are TRBV19 and TRBJ2-1; 8 positions match TRBD2. Trimming took 3 bases from V and 7 from J; bases not matched to a gene: 14. CDR3 length: 17 amino acids. Germline V gene lookup returns CDR1 LNHDA and CDR2 SQIVND (reference sequence).

V and J are TRBV7-8 and TRBJ2-2; D might be TRBD2 (5 bases). V was clipped by 5 bases and J by 3 bases, with 13 bases between them. This CDR3 spans 15 amino acids. Germline CDR1 is SGHVS and CDR2 is FQNEAQ. The CDR3 region is CASSEGLVYTGELFF. The DNA for the CDR3 is TGTGCCAGCAGCGAAGGACTGGTTTACACCGGGGAGCTGTTTTTT.

CDR3 sequence: CASSEGAGGPSVEQFF. CDR3 nucleotides: TGTGCCAGCAGTGAAGGGGCGGGAGGGCCATCGGTTGAGCAGTTCTTC. This chain connects TRBV6-1 to TRBJ2-1; 9 bases line up with TRBD2. Germline V gene data show CDR1 as MNHNS and CDR2 as SASEGT. This CDR3 has 16 amino acids. Trimming at V came to 1 base and at J to 9 bases, leaving 10 bases not matched to a gene.

This rearrangement joins TRBV15 to TRBJ2-2; D gene uncertain. The V gene's germline CDR1 is LNHNV and CDR2 YYDKDF (reference sequence). The CDR3 loop spans 13 amino acids. The V end was cut by 7 bases, the J end by 4 bases, with 10 bases between. Written as DNA, the CDR3 is TGTGCCACCAAAACCGGTGGCACCGGGGAGCTGTTTTTT. Translation gives CATKTGGTGELFF.

The CDR3 DNA follows: TGTGCCAGCGGGGGGGGTACGAACACCGGGGAGCTGTTTTTT. It is translated as CASGGGTNTGELFF. J is TRBJ2-2 and V is TRBV6-4; 7 nucleotides match TRBD2. The germline CDR1 and CDR2 sequences are MRHNA and SNTAGT. The CDR3 covers 14 residues. V lost 8 bases, J lost 0 bases, and 3 bases stayed unmatched.

The rearrangement links TRBV9 to TRBJ2-2; no reliable D call. Looked up from germline, CDR1 is SGDLS and CDR2 is YYNGEE. Trimming took 5 bases from V and 4 from J, leaving 15 bases between them. The CDR3 consists of 15 residues. The CDR3 reads CASSGDPSGTGELFF. In DNA form, the CDR3 reads TGTGCCAGCAGTGGCGACCCCTCAGGCACCGGGGAGCTGTTTTTT. Looking up the rest from reference TRBV9 and TRBJ2-2 gives the full variable domain: DSGVTQTPKHLITATGQRVTLRCSPRSGDLSVYWYQQSLDQGLQFLIQYYNGEERAKGNILERFSAQQFPDLHSELNLSSLELGDSALYFCASSGDPSGTGELFFGEGSRLTVL.

In this sample, this clone turned up once. The chain links TRBV7-9 to TRBJ2-7; 10 positions agree with TRBD1. Germline CDR1 reads SEHNR; CDR2 reads FQNEAQ (reference sequence). This CDR3 comprises 14 residues. V was pared by 3 bases and J by 7 bases, with 6 bases of the junction left unmatched. CDR3 nucleotide sequence: TGTGCCAGCAGCTTCGACAGGGGGCGGTTGGAGCAGTACTTC. It specifies CASSFDRGRLEQYF.

A single count supports this clone. The chain carries TRBV7-9 and TRBJ2-7; 10 bases align to TRBD1. V lost 5 bases to trimming and J lost 3 bases; unmatched junction nucleotides: 10. Germline CDR1 reads SEHNR; CDR2 reads FQNEAQ (reference sequence). This CDR3 has 16 residues. The CDR3 loop is CASSGTPGQGNYEQYF. The CDR3, as DNA: TGTGCCAGCAGCGGTACCCCGGGACAGGGGAACTACGAGCAGTACTTC.

Worth noting for this clone: A read error may account for a junction end that differs from germline. The chain is built from TRBV7-2 and TRBJ1-4, with D maybe TRBD1 (5 bases). The CDR3 loop spans 16 amino acids. CDR1 and CDR2 (germline): SGHTA, FQGNSA. The DNA of the CDR3 is TGTGCCAGCAGCCTAGCTGGGGGTCAGAATAATGAAAAACTGTTTTTT. Its protein product is CASSLAGGQNNEKLFF.

The chain uses TRBV19 and TRBJ1-5; a weak D match, TRBD1 (5 bases). This CDR3 is 14 amino acids long. V was shortened by 3 bases and J by 7 bases, with 13 bases between the two germline ends. The germline CDR1 and CDR2 sequences are LNHDA and SQIVND (reference sequence). The CDR3 nucleotides are TGTGCCAGTAGTATTGGTGGGGGAGGGCAGCCCCAGCATTTT. Its protein product is CASSIGGGGQPQHF.

This clone has more than one count but fewer than ten. The J gene is TRBJ1-1, the V gene TRBV29-1, with TRBD1 matching over 9 bases. The germline CDR1 and CDR2 sequences are SQVTM and ANQGSEA. The J segment lost 4 bases and the V segment lost 3 bases, leaving 6 bases of the junction unmatched. This CDR3 is 14 amino acids long. CDR3 protein: CSVERGQGITEAFF. The CDR3 nucleotides read TGCAGCGTTGAGCGAGGACAGGGGATCACTGAAGCTTTCTTT. The complete variable domain, with remaining parts taken from reference TRBV29-1 and TRBJ1-1, reads SAVISQKPSRDICQRGTSLTIQCQVDSQVTMMFWYRQQPGQSLTLIATANQGSEATYESGFVIDKFPISRPNLTFSTLTVSNMSPEDSSIYLCSVERGQGITEAFFGQGTRLTVV.

This clone turned up a few times. The chain carries TRBV9 and TRBJ1-2; TRBD1 matches 8 bases. The V and J ends lost 0 bases and 0 bases, in that order; junction bases with no gene match: 1. This CDR3 region has 15 residues. Germline V lookup: CDR1 SGDLS, CDR2 YYNGEE. In DNA form, the CDR3 reads TGTGCCAGCAGCGTAGGGGGACAGGCTAACTATGGCTACACCTTC. It encodes CASSVGGQANYGYTF.

This clone has just a few counts. V and J are TRBV10-3 and TRBJ1-1; 7 nucleotides match TRBD1. V dropped 6 bases and J dropped 2; count of bases not matched to a gene: 6. The CDR3 sequence is 14 residues long. Germline CDR1 and CDR2: ENHRY and SYGVKD. This CDR3 reads CAIRAGTENTEAFF. For the CDR3, the DNA is TGTGCCATCAGGGCCGGGACAGAAAACACTGAAGCTTTCTTT.

The chain couples TRBV7-9 to TRBJ1-2; 9 bases are shared with TRBD1. This CDR3 contains 17 residues. Germline V gene sequence: CDR1 SEHNR, CDR2 FQNEAQ (reference sequence). The V gene end was trimmed by 4 bases and the J gene end by 5 bases; junction bases not matched to a gene: 14. CDR3 sequence (DNA): TGTGCCAGCAGCTCCCGGGACAGGGAAAAATCAAAGTATGGCTACACCTTC. It translates to CASSSRDREKSKYGYTF.